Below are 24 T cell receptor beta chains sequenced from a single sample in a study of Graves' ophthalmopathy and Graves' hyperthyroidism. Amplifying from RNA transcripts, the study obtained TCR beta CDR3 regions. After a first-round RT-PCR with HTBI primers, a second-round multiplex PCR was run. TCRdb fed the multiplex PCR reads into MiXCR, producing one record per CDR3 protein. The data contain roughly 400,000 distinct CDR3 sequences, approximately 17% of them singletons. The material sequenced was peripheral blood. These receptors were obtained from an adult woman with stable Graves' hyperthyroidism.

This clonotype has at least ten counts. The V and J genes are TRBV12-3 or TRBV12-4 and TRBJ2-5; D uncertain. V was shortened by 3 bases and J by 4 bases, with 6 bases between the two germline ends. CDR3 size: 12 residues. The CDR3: CASSFFGETQYF. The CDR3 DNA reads TGTGCCAGCAGTTTTTTCGGAGAGACCCAGTACTTC.

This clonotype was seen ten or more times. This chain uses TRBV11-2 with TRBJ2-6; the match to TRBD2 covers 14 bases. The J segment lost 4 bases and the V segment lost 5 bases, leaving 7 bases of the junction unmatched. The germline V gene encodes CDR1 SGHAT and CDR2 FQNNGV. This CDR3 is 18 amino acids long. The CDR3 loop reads CASSVRGLAGAGANVLTF. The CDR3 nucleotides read TGTGCCAGCAGCGTAAGGGGACTAGCGGGAGCCGGGGCCAACGTCCTGACTTTC. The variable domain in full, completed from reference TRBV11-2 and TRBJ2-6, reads EAGVAQSPRYKIIEKRQSVAFWCNPISGHATLYWYQQILGQGPKLLIQFQNNGVVDDSQLPKDRFSAERLKGVDSTLKIQPAKLEDSAVYLCASSVRGLAGAGANVLTFGAGSRLTVL.

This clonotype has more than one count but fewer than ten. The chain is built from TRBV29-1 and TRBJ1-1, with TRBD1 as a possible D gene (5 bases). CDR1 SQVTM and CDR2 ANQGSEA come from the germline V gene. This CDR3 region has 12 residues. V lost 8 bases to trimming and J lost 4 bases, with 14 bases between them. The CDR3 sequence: CSTRDGATEAFF. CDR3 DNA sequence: TGCAGCACCCGTGATGGGGCCACTGAAGCTTTCTTT.

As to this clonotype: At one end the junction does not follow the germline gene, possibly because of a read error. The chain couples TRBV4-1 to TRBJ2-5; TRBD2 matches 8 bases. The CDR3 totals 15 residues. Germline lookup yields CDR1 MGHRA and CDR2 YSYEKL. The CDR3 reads CAISQVGGLVKTQYF. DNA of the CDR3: TGCGCCATCAGCCAAGTGGGGGGACTAGTTAAGACCCAGTACTTC.

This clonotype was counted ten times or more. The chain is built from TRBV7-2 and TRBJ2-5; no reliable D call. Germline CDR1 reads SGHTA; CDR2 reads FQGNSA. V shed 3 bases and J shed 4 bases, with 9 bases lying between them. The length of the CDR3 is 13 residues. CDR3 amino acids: CASSFRGPETQYF. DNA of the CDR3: TGTGCCAGCAGCTTTAGAGGACCAGAGACCCAGTACTTC.

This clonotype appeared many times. The CDR3: CASSPLVGQRTNTGELFF. The CDR3 bases are TGTGCCAGCAGCCCCCTTGTGGGACAGAGAACGAACACCGGGGAGCTGTTTTTT. The rearrangement joins TRBV27 to TRBJ2-2, with 7 bases identical to TRBD1. Germline-derived CDR1 and CDR2 are MNHEY and SMNVEV (reference sequence). The V segment lost 6 bases and the J segment 0 bases; nucleotides outside the gene matches: 13. CDR3 length: 18 residues.

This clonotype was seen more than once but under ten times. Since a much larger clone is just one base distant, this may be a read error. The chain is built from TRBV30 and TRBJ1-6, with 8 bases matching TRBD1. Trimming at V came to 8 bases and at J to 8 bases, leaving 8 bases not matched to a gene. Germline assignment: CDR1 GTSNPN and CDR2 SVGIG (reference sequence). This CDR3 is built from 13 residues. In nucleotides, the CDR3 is TGTGCCGGGAACGACAGGGGAGATTCACCCCTCCACTTT. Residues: CAGNDRGDSPLHF.

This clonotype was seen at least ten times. CDR3 DNA: TGCAGTGCTTCGGACACTGGCAATCAGCCCCAGCATTTT. It codes for CSASDTGNQPQHF. The chain combines TRBV20-1 with TRBJ1-5; D is possibly TRBD1 (5 bases). This CDR3 spans 13 amino acids. V lost 5 bases to trimming and J lost 2 bases, with 10 bases between them. Looked up from germline, CDR1 is DFQATT and CDR2 is SNEGSKA (reference sequence).

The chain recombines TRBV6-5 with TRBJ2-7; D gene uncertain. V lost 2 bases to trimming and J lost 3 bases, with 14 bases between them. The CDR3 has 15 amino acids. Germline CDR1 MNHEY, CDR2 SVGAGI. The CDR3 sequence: CASSYTLGTHYEQYF. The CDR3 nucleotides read TGTGCCAGCAGTTACACTCTAGGCACTCACTACGAGCAGTACTTC.

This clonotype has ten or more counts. CDR3: CASSQRDRAYEQYF. The CDR3 nucleotides read TGTGCCAGCAGTCAAAGGGACAGAGCCTACGAGCAGTACTTC. The rearrangement uses TRBV6-2 or TRBV6-3 and TRBJ2-7; 7 positions match TRBD1. The CDR3 length is 14 residues. V gave up 5 bases and J gave up 2 bases; unmatched junction bases: 6. Germline V gene lookup returns CDR1 MNHEY and CDR2 SVGEGT.

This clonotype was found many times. As DNA, the CDR3 is TGTGCCTGGACGCAGGACAGAGCCACTGAAGCTTTCTTT. The encoded protein is CAWTQDRATEAFF. This rearrangement joins TRBV30 to TRBJ1-1; D is perhaps TRBD1 (6 bases). CDR3 length equals 13 residues. Germline-derived CDR1 and CDR2 are GTSNPN and SVGIG (reference sequence). V was clipped by 4 bases and J by 4 bases, with 13 bases between them.

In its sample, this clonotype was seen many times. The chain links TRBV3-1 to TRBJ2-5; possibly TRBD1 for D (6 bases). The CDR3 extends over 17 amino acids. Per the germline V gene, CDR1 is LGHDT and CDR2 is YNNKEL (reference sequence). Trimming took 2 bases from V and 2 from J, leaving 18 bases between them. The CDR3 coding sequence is TGTGCCAGCAGCCAACTCCCCCCGGGACACCGTCAAGAGACCCAGTACTTC. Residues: CASSQLPPGHRQETQYF.

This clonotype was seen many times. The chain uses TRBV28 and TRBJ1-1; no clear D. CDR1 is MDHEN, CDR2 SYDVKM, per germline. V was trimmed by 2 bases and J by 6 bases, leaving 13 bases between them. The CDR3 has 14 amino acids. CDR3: CASSLAYAVPEAFF. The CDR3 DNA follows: TGTGCCAGCAGTTTAGCGTACGCGGTCCCTGAAGCTTTCTTT.

CDR3 residues: CAISVSPGGFTGNTIYF. CDR3 nucleotide sequence: TGTGCCATCAGTGTCTCGCCGGGAGGTTTTACTGGAAACACCATATATTTT. J is TRBJ1-3 and V is TRBV10-3, with unresolved D. The CDR3 extends over 17 amino acids. The V end was cut by 4 bases, the J end by 2 bases, with 18 bases between. Germline assignment: CDR1 ENHRY and CDR2 SYGVKD.

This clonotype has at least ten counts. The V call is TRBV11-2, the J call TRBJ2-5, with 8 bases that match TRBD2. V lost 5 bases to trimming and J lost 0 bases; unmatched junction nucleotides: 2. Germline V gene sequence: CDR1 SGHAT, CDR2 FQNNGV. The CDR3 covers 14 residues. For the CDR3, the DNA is TGTGCCAGCAGCCCGGGGGGGTACCAAGAGACCCAGTACTTC. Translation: CASSPGGYQETQYF.

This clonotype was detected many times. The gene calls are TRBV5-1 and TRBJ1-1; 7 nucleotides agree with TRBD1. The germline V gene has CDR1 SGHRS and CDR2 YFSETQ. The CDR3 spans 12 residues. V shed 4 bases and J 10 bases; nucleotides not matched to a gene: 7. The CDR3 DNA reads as TGCGCCAGCAGCGAAGGACAGGTAGTAGCTTTCTTT. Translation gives CASSEGQVVAFF.

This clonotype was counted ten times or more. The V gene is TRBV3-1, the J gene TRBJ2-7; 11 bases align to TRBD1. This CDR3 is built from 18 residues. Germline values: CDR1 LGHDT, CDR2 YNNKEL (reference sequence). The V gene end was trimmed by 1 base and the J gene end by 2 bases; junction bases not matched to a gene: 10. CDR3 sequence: CASSQVKAGQGVPYEQYF. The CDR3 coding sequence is TGTGCCAGCAGCCAAGTAAAGGCGGGACAGGGGGTCCCCTACGAGCAGTACTTC.

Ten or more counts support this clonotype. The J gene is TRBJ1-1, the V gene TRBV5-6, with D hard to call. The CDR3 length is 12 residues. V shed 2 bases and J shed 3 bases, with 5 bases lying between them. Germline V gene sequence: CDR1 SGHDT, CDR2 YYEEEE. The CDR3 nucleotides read TGTGCCAGCAGCTTCGGTGACACTGAAGCTTTCTTT. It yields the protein CASSFGDTEAFF.

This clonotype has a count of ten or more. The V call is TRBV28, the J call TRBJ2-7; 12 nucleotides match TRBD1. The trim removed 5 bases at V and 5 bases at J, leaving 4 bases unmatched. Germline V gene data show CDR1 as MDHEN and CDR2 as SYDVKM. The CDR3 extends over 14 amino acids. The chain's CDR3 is CASSPGQGANEQYF. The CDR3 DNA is TGTGCCAGCAGTCCGGGACAGGGGGCCAACGAGCAGTACTTC.

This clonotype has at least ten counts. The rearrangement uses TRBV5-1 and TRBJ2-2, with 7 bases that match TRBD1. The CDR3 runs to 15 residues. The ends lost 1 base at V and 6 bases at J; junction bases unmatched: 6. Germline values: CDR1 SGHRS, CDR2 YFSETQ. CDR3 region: CASSLLQGIPGELFF. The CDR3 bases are TGCGCCAGCAGCTTGTTACAGGGGATCCCCGGGGAGCTGTTTTTT.

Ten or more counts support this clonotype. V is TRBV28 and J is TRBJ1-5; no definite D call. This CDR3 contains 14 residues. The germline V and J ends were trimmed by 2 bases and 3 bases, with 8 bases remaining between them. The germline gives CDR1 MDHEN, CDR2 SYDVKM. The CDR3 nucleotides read TGTGCCAGCAGTTTAACGGGCCCCAATCAGCCCCAGCATTTT. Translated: CASSLTGPNQPQHF. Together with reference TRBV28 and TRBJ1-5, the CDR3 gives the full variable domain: DVKVTQSSRYLVKRTGEKVFLECVQDMDHENMFWYRQDPGLGLRLIYFSYDVKMKEKGDIPEGYSVSREKKERFSLILESASTNQTSMYLCASSLTGPNQPQHFGDGTRLSIL.

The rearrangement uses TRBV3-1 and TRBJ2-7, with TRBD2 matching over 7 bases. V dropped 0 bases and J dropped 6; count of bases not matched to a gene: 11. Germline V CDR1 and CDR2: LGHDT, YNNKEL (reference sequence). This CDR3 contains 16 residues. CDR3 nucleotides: TGTGCCAGCAGCCAAGAGAACCGGGACTACACTACCGAGCAGTACTTC. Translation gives CASSQENRDYTTEQYF.

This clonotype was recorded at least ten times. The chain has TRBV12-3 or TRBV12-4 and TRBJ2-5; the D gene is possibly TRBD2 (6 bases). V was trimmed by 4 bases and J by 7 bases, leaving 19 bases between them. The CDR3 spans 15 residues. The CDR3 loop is CASSSSGSWQGTQYF. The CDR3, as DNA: TGTGCCAGCAGTTCAAGCGGGTCCTGGCAGGGGACCCAGTACTTC.

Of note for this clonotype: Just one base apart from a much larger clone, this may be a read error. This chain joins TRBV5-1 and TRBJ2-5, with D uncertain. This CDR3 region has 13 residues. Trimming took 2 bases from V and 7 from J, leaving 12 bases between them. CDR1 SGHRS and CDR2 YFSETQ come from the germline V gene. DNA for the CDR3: TGCGCCAGCAGCTTACTCCAGATGGTGACCCAGTACTTC. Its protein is CASSLLQMVTQYF.